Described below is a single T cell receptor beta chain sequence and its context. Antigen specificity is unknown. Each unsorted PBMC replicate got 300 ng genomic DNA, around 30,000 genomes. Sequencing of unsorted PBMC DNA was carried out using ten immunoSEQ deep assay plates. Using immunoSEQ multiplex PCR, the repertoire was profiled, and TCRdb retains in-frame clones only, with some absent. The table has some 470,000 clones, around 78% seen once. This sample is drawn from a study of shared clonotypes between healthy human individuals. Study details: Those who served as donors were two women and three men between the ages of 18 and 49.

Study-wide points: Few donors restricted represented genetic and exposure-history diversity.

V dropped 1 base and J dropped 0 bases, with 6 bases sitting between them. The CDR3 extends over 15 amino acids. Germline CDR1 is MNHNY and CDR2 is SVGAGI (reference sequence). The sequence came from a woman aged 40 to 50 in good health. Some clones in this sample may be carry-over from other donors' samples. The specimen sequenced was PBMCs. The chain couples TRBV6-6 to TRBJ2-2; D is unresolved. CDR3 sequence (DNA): TGTGCCAGCAGTTACTTGCCGACGAACACCGGGGAGCTGTTTTTT. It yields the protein CASSYLPTNTGELFF.